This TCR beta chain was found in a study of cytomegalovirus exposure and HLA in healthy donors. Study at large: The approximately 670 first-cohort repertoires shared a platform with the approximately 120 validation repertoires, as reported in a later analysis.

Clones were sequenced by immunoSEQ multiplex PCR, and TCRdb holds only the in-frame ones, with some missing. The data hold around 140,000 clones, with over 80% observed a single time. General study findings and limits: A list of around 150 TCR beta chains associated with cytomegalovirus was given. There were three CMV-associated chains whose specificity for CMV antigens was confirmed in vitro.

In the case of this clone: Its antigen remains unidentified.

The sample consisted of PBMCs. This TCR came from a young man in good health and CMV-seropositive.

Here the CDR3 DNA reads TGTGCCAGCAGTCATCCCGGGACAGGGGGCGATAGCAATCAGCCCCAGCATTTT. Translated, it gives CASSHPGTGGDSNQPQHF. This chain joins TRBV28 and TRBJ1-5; 12 positions agree with TRBD1. Germline CDR1 MDHEN, CDR2 SYDVKM. The CDR3 runs to 18 residues. The junction had 8 bases not matched to a gene; V was cut back by 5 bases and J by 0 bases.